These 20 T cell receptor beta chains were sequenced from one sample in a study of T cell repertoires in cytomegalovirus infection. MiXCR, run by TCRdb on the reads, gives a single entry per CDR3 protein. The table includes about 210,000 distinct CDR3 sequences, about 7% detected once. Sequences were obtained from PBMCs. The receptors shown here come from a human donor in good health (CMV status not recorded). Some clones in this sample may be carry-over from other donors' samples.

This clonotype was picked up a small number of times. The chain joins TRBV2 to TRBJ1-2; TRBD1 matches at 8 bases. Germline loops: CDR1 SNHLY, CDR2 FYNNEI. This CDR3 comprises 21 residues. Trimming removed 2 bases from V and 4 bases from J; junction bases left unmatched: 24. The CDR3 reads CASSELHRAGAGGWWSYGYTF. The CDR3, as DNA: TGTGCCAGCAGTGAACTCCACCGCGCGGGGGCAGGGGGCTGGTGGAGCTATGGCTACACCTTC.

This clonotype has a count of ten or more. The chain recombines TRBV7-2 with TRBJ1-1, with D perhaps TRBD1 (5 bases). With 5 bases removed from V and 3 bases from J, the gap between germline ends came to 7 bases. The CDR3 has 12 residues. Germline V lookup: CDR1 SGHTA, CDR2 FQGNSA. The DNA of the CDR3 is TGTGCCAGCAGCCGGGACTACACTGAAGCTTTCTTT. Its translation: CASSRDYTEAFF.

The sample holds many counts of this clonotype. The chain carries TRBV7-8 and TRBJ1-1; D not resolved. The CDR3 contains 11 residues. Germline CDR1 is SGHVS and CDR2 is FQNEAQ. The ends were cut back, 4 bases at V and 2 bases at J, with 2 bases in the middle. CDR3 sequence reads: CASSSNTEAFF. CDR3 DNA sequence: TGTGCCAGCAGCTCAAACACTGAAGCTTTCTTT.

In this sample, this clonotype turned up many times. This chain links TRBV15 with TRBJ1-2, with TRBD1 matching 8 bases. The CDR3 length is 15 residues. Germline V CDR1 and CDR2: LNHNV, YYDKDF (reference sequence). With V trimmed by 1 base and J by 7 bases, 8 bases remained unmatched. In DNA, the CDR3 is TGTGCCACCAGCAGAGGTGAACAGGGGGAGTTTGGCTACACCTTC. Protein sequence: CATSRGEQGEFGYTF.

This clonotype was seen repeatedly, ten times or more. The gene calls are TRBV7-2 and TRBJ1-5; TRBD1 might be the D (6 bases). V was clipped by 5 bases and J by 10 bases, with 21 bases between them. The germline CDR1 and CDR2 sequences are SGHTA and FQGNSA. This CDR3 comprises 15 residues. CDR3 region: CASSAGTPSSLPQHF. CDR3 coding DNA: TGTGCCAGCAGCGCCGGGACACCTTCTAGTTTACCCCAGCATTTT.

This clonotype has a count of ten or more. This sequence joins TRBV7-2 and TRBJ2-7; D not certain. CDR1 is SGHTA, CDR2 FQGNSA, per germline. CDR3 size: 15 residues. Trimming removed 3 bases from V and 2 bases from J, with 14 bases in between. DNA of the CDR3: TGTGCCAGCAGCTTGCTAGTTTCCCCAACCTACGAGCAGTACTTC. It codes for CASSLLVSPTYEQYF. The variable domain in full, completed from reference TRBV7-2 and TRBJ2-7, reads GAGVSQSPSNKVTEKGKDVELRCDPISGHTALYWYRQSLGQGLEFLIYFQGNSAPDKSGLPSDRFSAERTGGSVSTLTIQRTQQEDSAVYLCASSLLVSPTYEQYFGPGTRLTVT.

A few counts support this clonotype. The chain is built from TRBV28 and TRBJ1-2; D not certain. CDR3 length: 12 amino acids. Trimming shortened V by 5 bases and J by 6 bases, and 10 bases separated the two germline ends. Per the germline V gene, CDR1 is MDHEN and CDR2 is SYDVKM. The CDR3 spells CASSLDLDGYTF. DNA of the CDR3: TGTGCCAGCAGTCTCGATTTGGATGGCTACACCTTC.

The sample holds many counts of this clonotype. The chain uses TRBV7-6 and TRBJ2-2; D ambiguous. The V gene's germline CDR1 is SGHVS and CDR2 FNYEAQ. Trimming left V 7 bases short and J 0 bases short, with 9 bases between. The length of the CDR3 is 14 residues. CDR3 nucleotides: TGTGCCAGCACTCCAGACGCGAACACCGGGGAGCTGTTTTTT. It is translated as CASTPDANTGELFF.

On this clonotype itself: A junction end diverges from the germline sequence, so it may reflect a read error. The chain is built from TRBV2 and TRBJ2-1, with TRBD2 as a possible D gene (6 bases). CDR3 size: 13 residues. In germline, CDR1 is SNHLY, CDR2 FYNNEI. Here the CDR3 reads CASGEEGPLTQFF. In DNA, the CDR3 is TGTGCCAGCGGTGAGGAGGGGCCGCTGACGCAGTTCTTC.

This clonotype showed up just a few times. J is TRBJ2-2 and V is TRBV5-1; D ambiguous. The CDR3 covers 15 residues. V gave up 4 bases and J gave up 0 bases, with 10 bases separating them. Germline V gene data show CDR1 as SGHRS and CDR2 as YFSETQ. The CDR3 sequence: CASSLIETNTGELFF. The CDR3 bases are TGCGCCAGCAGCCTAATAGAGACGAACACCGGGGAGCTGTTTTTT.

This clonotype showed up many times. The chain recombines TRBV5-1 with TRBJ2-7; D is possibly TRBD1 or TRBD2 (5 bases each). This CDR3 is 13 amino acids long. Germline loops: CDR1 SGHRS, CDR2 YFSETQ. V was shortened by 4 bases and J by 6 bases, with 14 bases between the two germline ends. The CDR3 is CASSLTWDREQYF. The CDR3 nucleotides read TGCGCCAGCAGCCTGACGTGGGACCGCGAGCAGTACTTC.

This clonotype has ten or more counts. This rearrangement joins TRBV28 to TRBJ1-6; 8 bases agree with TRBD1. This CDR3 has 15 residues. Germline lookup yields CDR1 MDHEN and CDR2 SYDVKM. J lost 8 bases, V lost 5 bases, and 8 bases had no gene match. The DNA for the CDR3 is TGTGCCAGCAGTCCCCCCACAGGGGGATATTCACCCCTCCACTTT. The encoded protein is CASSPPTGGYSPLHF.

This clonotype was counted between two and nine times. The V gene is TRBV11-2, the J gene TRBJ2-5; D unclear. This CDR3 comprises 11 residues. The V and J ends lost 3 bases and 6 bases respectively, with 5 bases between them. CDR1 is SGHAT and CDR2 is FQNNGV in the germline V gene. The CDR3 bases are TGTGCCAGCAGCTTTGGGCAGACCCAGTACTTC. Amino acid sequence: CASSFGQTQYF.

V gene TRBV29-1 combines with J gene TRBJ2-7, with a possible D match to TRBD1 (6 bases). The CDR3 extends over 15 amino acids. Germline V gives CDR1 SQVTM, CDR2 ANQGSEA. Between the trimmed V and J ends, which lost 2 bases and 5 bases, there was a span of 19 bases. In nucleotides, the CDR3 is TGCAGCGTTGAAAAGTACGGACAGCCAGGAAACGAGCAGTACTTC. This codes for CSVEKYGQPGNEQYF.

This clonotype has ten or more counts. This chain uses TRBV7-2 with TRBJ1-3, with D perhaps matching TRBD1 (5 bases). Germline V gene sequence: CDR1 SGHTA, CDR2 FQGNSA. With 5 bases removed from V and 3 bases from J, the gap between germline ends came to 14 bases. The CDR3 sequence is 15 residues long. CDR3 sequence reads: CASSTLTEFGNTIYF. The CDR3 DNA reads TGTGCCAGCAGCACCCTGACAGAGTTTGGAAACACCATATATTTT.

With respect to this clonotype: This may come from a read error, since a much larger clone is one base off. The CDR3 DNA follows: TGCGCCAGCAGCTTCGGACAGGGCTCTGGAAACACCATATATTTT. This codes for CASSFGQGSGNTIYF. The chain employs TRBV5-1 and TRBJ1-3, with 8 nucleotides matching TRBD1. This CDR3 has 15 residues. Germline-derived CDR1 and CDR2 are SGHRS and YFSETQ. Trimming removed 2 bases from V and 0 bases from J; junction bases left unmatched: 1. The variable domain in full, with the rest retrieved from reference TRBV5-1 and TRBJ1-3, is KAGVTQTPRYLIKTRGQQVTLSCSPISGHRSVSWYQQTPGQGLQFLFEYFSETQRNKGNFPGRFSGRQFSNSRSEMNVSTLELGDSALYLCASSFGQGSGNTIYFGEGSWLTVV.

Many counts were recorded for this clonotype. This chain uses TRBV12-5 with TRBJ2-3; D possibly matches TRBD1 or TRBD2 (6 bases each). This CDR3 has 13 residues. Germline V gene data show CDR1 as LGHNT and CDR2 as FRNRAP. V shed 7 bases and J shed 6 bases, with 14 bases lying between them. CDR3 nucleotide sequence: TGTGCTAGTGCGGGGGCTCAAAGGGATACGCAGTATTTT. It translates to CASAGAQRDTQYF.

This clonotype was recorded many times. This chain connects TRBV7-9 to TRBJ2-1; the D gene is possibly TRBD2 (6 bases). Germline values: CDR1 SEHNR, CDR2 FQNEAQ (reference sequence). Between the trimmed V and J ends, which lost 5 bases and 7 bases, there was a span of 15 bases. The CDR3 spans 14 residues. In DNA form, the CDR3 reads TGTGCCAGCAGCGATACTAGCAGGGCTAATGAGCAGTTCTTC. Translating gives CASSDTSRANEQFF.

This clonotype was found many times. The chain links TRBV3-1 to TRBJ2-7; D is undetermined. This CDR3 spans 13 amino acids. The V and J ends lost 3 bases and 1 base respectively, with 7 bases between them. Germline values: CDR1 LGHDT, CDR2 YNNKEL (reference sequence). This CDR3 reads CASSQYQSYEQYF. In nucleotides, the CDR3 is TGTGCCAGCAGCCAGTATCAATCCTACGAGCAGTACTTC.

This clonotype was recorded at least ten times. This chain joins TRBV30 and TRBJ2-3, with TRBD2 identical over 15 bases. The CDR3 is made up of 15 amino acids. Trimming at V came to 6 bases and at J to 3 bases, leaving 4 bases not matched to a gene. The germline CDR1 and CDR2 sequences are GTSNPN and SVGIG (reference sequence). CDR3 region: CACPGLAGGTDTQYF. The CDR3 DNA sequence: TGTGCCTGCCCCGGACTAGCGGGGGGGACAGATACGCAGTATTTT.